This T cell receptor beta chain was sequenced in a study of T cell responses to AZD1222 COVID-19 vaccine. The study pooled second doses at about 4 or about 12 weeks. Profiled with immunoSEQ multiplex PCR; TCRdb holds only in-frame clones, not every one. Of about 140,000 clones in the sample, approximately 93% were seen once. This CDR3 contains 13 residues. V was cut by 5 bases and J by 7 bases, with 11 bases left in between. The sequence came from an adult who received the AZD1222 COVID-19 vaccine. The chain links TRBV12-3 or TRBV12-4 to TRBJ2-2; D remains ambiguous. The material was peripheral blood, obtained 28 days after the second AZD1222 dose. The CDR3 DNA reads as TGTGCCAGCAGTATCTTGAGTGGCGGGGAGCTGTTTTTT. The encoded protein is CASSILSGGELFF.